Shown below are 8 T cell receptor beta chains from a single sample sequenced in a study of tumor-infiltrating lymphocytes in localized non-small cell lung cancer. Only in-frame clones appear in the TCRdb table, and some are missing; sequencing was by immunoSEQ multiplex PCR. The table has 13,000 or so clones, 60% to 70% seen once. Sequences were obtained from lung tumor tissue. These receptors came from a human donor with non-small cell lung cancer.

This clone is labeled as medium-sized. The chain is built from TRBV5-1 and TRBJ2-5; the D gene is possibly TRBD1 (6 bases). CDR1 is SGHRS, CDR2 YFSETQ, per germline. This CDR3 region has 14 residues. V lost 3 bases and J 5 bases, leaving 14 bases between the germline ends. In DNA form, the CDR3 reads TGCGCCAGCAGCTCGGGACAAAACTGGGAGACCCAGTACTTC. This encodes CASSSGQNWETQYF.

This clone was detected only a few times. This CDR3 is also generated by other DNA sequences in the sample. This rearrangement joins TRBV30 to TRBJ2-5, with 7 bases that match TRBD1. The V gene end was trimmed by 2 bases and the J gene end by 9 bases; junction bases not matched to a gene: 9. The V gene's germline CDR1 is GTSNPN and CDR2 SVGIG (reference sequence). The CDR3 totals 13 residues. CDR3 protein: CAWSTGQARAQYF. The CDR3 DNA reads as TGTGCCTGGAGTACCGGACAGGCCCGGGCCCAGTACTTC.

V and J are TRBV10-3 and TRBJ2-3, with 8 bases fitting TRBD2. The length of the CDR3 is 12 residues. Trimming cost V 9 bases and J 5 bases; bases outside gene matches: 4. Germline CDR1 reads ENHRY; CDR2 reads SYGVKD. The CDR3 DNA reads as TGTGCCATAGCGGGGGAGGTAGATACGCAGTATTTT. Translation: CAIAGEVDTQYF.

The rearrangement joins TRBV7-6 to TRBJ1-4, with D hard to call. Germline-derived CDR1 and CDR2 are SGHVS and FNYEAQ. This CDR3 contains 12 residues. Trimming removed 4 bases from V and 8 bases from J, with 8 bases in between. The CDR3 here is CASSSYTEKLFF. CDR3 sequence (DNA): TGTGCCAGCAGCTCTTACACGGAAAAACTGTTTTTT.

This rearrangement joins TRBV5-5 to TRBJ1-2; possibly TRBD1 for D (5 bases). V was shortened by 4 bases and J by 3 bases, with 10 bases between the two germline ends. The CDR3 sequence is 13 residues long. The germline CDR1 and CDR2 sequences are SGHKS and YYEKEE (reference sequence). This CDR3 reads CASSPDTYYGYTF. CDR3 nucleotide sequence: TGTGCCAGCAGCCCGGACACATACTATGGCTACACCTTC.

This clone has just one count. The chain carries TRBV11-2 and TRBJ1-2, with 10 bases lining up with TRBD1. Germline V gene data show CDR1 as SGHAT and CDR2 as FQNNGV. V lost 4 bases and J lost 4; bases outside the gene matches: 6. The CDR3 extends over 15 amino acids. CDR3 in amino acids: CASSYDRGRGYGYTF. The DNA of the CDR3 is TGTGCCAGCAGCTACGACAGGGGGCGCGGCTATGGCTACACCTTC.

The chain links TRBV4-2 to TRBJ2-5; 13 bases map to TRBD2. Germline V gives CDR1 LGHNA, CDR2 YNFKEQ. V shed 0 bases, J shed 1 base, and the junction held 2 bases outside the gene matches. The CDR3 is made up of 17 amino acids. CDR3: CASSQEGTSGTQETQYF. The CDR3 region has the DNA TGTGCCAGCAGCCAAGAGGGGACTAGCGGGACCCAAGAGACCCAGTACTTC.

The CDR3 sequence is CASSFPSRGDNSPLHF. The CDR3 DNA reads TGTGCCAGCAGCTTCCCCTCGAGAGGGGACAATTCACCCCTCCACTTT. The gene calls are TRBV7-8 and TRBJ1-6, with D possibly matching TRBD1 (5 bases). The CDR3 is 16 amino acids. Trimming removed 3 bases at V and 7 bases at J, with 16 bases between. CDR1 SGHVS and CDR2 FQNEAQ come from the germline V gene. Variable domain in full (rest from reference TRBV7-8 and TRBJ1-6): GAGVSQSPRYKVAKRGQDVALRCDPISGHVSLFWYQQALGQGPEFLTYFQNEAQLDKSGLPSDRFFAERPEGSVSTLKIQRTQQEDSAVYLCASSFPSRGDNSPLHFGNGTRLTVT.